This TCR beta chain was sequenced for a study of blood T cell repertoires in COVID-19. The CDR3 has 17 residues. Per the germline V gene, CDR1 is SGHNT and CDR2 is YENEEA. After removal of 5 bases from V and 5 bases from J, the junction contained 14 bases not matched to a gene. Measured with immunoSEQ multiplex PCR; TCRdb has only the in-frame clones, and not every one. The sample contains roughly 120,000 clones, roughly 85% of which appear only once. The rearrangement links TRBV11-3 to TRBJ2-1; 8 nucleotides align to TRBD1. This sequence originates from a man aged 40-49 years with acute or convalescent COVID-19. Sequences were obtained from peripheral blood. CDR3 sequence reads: CASSAKGPGQVNNEQFF. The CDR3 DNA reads TGTGCCAGCAGCGCCAAGGGACCGGGACAGGTTAACAATGAGCAGTTCTTC.